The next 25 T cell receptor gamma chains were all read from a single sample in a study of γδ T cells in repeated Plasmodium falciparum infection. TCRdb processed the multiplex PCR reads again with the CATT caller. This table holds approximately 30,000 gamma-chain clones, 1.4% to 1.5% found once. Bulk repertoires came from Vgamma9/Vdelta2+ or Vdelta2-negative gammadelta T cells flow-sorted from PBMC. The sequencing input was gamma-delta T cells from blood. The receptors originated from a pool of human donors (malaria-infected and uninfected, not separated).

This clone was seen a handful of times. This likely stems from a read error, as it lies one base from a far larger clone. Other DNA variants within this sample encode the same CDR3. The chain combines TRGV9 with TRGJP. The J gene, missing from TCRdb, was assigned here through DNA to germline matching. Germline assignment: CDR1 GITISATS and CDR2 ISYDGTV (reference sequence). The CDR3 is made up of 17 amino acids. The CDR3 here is CALWEPSQELGKKIKVF. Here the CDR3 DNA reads TGTGCCTTGTGGGAGCCTTCACAAGAGTTGGGCAAAAAGATCAAGGTATTT.

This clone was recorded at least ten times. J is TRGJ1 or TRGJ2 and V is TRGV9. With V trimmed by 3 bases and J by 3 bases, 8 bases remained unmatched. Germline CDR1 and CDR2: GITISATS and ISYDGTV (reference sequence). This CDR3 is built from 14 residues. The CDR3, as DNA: TGTGCCTTGTGGGAGTTTTCCTTTTATTATAAGAAACTCTTT. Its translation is CALWEFSFYYKKLF.

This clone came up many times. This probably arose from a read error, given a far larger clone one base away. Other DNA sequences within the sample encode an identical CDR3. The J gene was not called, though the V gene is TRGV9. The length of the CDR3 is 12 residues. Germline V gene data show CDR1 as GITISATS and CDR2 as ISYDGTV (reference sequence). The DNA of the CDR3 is TGTGCCTTGTGGGGGCCTAAACTTAAGAAGCTCTTT. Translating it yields CALWGPKLKKLF.

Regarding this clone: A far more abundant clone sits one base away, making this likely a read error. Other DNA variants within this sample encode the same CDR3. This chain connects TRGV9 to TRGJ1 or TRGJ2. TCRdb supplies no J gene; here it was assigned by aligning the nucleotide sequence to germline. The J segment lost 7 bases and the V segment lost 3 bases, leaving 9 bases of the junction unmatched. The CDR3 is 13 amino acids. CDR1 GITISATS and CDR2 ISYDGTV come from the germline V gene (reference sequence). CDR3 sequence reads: CALWEPLWYKKLF. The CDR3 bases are TGTGCCTTGTGGGAGCCCTTGTGGTATAAGAAACTCTTT.

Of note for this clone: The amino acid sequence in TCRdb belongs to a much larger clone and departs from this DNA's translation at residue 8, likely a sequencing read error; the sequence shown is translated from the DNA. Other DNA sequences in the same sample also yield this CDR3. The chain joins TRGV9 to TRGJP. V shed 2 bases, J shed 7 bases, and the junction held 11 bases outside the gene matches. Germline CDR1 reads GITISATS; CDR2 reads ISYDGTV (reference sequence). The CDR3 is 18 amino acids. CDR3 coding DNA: TGTGCCTTGTGGGAGGCGGGCACTCAGGAGTTGGGCAAAAAAATCAAGGTATTT. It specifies CALWEAGTQELGKKIKVF.

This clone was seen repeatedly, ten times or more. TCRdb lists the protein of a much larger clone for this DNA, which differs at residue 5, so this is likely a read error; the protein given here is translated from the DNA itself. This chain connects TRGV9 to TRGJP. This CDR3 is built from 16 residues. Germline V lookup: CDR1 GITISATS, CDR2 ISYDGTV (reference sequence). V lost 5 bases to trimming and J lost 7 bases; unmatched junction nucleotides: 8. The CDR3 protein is CALWGDRELGKKIKVF. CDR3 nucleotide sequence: TGTGCCTTGTGGGGAGACCGTGAGTTGGGCAAAAAAATCAAGGTATTT.

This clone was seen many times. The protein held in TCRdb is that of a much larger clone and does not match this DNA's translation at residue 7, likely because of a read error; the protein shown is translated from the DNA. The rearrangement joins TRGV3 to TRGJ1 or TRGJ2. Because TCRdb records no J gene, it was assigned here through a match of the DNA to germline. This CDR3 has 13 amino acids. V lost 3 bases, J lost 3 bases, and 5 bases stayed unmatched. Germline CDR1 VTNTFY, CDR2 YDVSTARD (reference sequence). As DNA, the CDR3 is TGTGCCACCTGGGACCCCAGTTATTATAAGAAACTCTTT. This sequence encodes CATWDPSYYKKLF.

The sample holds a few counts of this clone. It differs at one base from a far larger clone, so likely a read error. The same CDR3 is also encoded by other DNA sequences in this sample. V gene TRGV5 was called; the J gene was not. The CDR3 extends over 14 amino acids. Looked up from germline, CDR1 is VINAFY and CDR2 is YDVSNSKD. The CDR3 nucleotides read TGTGCCACCTGGGACAGGAGGGCCTATTATAAGAAGCTCTTT. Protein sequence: CATWDRRAYYKKLF.

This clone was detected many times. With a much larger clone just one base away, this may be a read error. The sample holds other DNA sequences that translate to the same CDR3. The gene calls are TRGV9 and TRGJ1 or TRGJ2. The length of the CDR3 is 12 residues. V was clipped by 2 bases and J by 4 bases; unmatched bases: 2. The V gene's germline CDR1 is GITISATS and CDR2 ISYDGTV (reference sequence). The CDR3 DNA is TGTGCCTTGTGGGAGGCCTATTATAAGAAACTCTTT. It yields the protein CALWEAYYKKLF.

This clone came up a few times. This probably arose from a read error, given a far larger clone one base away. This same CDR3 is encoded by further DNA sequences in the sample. CDR3 sequence reads: CATWDGPSDWIKTF. The CDR3 nucleotides read TGTGCCACCTGGGACGGACCTAGCGATTGGATCAAGACGTTT. This chain joins TRGV5 and TRGJP2. No J gene was available from TCRdb, and it was assigned here by a germline match of the DNA. The J segment lost 8 bases and the V segment lost 3 bases, leaving 9 bases of the junction unmatched. CDR3 length: 14 amino acids. CDR1 VINAFY and CDR2 YDVSNSKD come from the germline V gene.

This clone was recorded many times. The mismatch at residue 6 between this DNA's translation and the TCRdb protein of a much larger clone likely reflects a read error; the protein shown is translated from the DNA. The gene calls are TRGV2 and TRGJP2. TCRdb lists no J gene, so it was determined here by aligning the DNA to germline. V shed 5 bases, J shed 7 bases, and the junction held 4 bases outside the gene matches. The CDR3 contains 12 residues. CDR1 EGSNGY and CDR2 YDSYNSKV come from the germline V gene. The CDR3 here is CATWVNDWIKTF. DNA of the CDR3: TGTGCCACCTGGGTTAATGATTGGATCAAGACGTTT.

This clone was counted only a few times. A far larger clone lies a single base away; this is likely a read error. The chain's CDR3 is CATWSSFYYKKLF. The DNA for the CDR3 is TGTGCCACCTGGAGCTCTTTTTACTATAAGAAACTCTTT. The chain couples TRGV3 to TRGJ1 or TRGJ2. The J gene was missing in TCRdb and was found by matching the end of the DNA to germline. Losses at the gene ends were 6 bases for V and 7 bases for J; bases not matched to a gene: 12. Per germline, CDR1 VTNTFY and CDR2 YDVSTARD (reference sequence). CDR3 length: 13 amino acids.

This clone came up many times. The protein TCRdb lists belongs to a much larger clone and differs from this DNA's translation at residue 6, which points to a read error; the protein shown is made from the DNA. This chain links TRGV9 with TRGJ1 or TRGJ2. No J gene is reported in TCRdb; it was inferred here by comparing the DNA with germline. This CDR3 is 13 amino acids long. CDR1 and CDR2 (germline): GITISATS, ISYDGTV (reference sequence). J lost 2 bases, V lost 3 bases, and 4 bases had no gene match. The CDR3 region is CALWERYYYKKLF. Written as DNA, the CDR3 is TGTGCCTTGTGGGAGAGATATTATTATAAGAAACTCTTT.

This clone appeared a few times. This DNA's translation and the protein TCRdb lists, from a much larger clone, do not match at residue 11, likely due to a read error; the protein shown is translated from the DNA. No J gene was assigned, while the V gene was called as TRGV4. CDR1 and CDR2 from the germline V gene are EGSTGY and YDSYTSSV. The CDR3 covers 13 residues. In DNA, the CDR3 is TGTGCCACCTGGGATGATAGATATTATAAGAGACTCTTT. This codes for CATWDDRYYKRLF.

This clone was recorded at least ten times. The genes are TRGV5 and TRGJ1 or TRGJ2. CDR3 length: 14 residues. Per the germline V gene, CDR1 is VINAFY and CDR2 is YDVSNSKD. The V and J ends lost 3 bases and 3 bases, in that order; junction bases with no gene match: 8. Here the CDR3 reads CATWDHPPYYKKLF. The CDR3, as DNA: TGTGCCACCTGGGACCACCCCCCTTATTATAAGAAACTCTTT.

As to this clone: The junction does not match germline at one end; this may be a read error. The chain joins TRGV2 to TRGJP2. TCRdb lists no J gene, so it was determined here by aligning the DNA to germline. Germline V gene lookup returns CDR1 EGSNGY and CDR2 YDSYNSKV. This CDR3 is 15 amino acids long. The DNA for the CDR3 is TGTGCCACCGGGGACGGACTCGTGGGTGATTGGATCAAGACGTTT. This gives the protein CATGDGLVGDWIKTF.

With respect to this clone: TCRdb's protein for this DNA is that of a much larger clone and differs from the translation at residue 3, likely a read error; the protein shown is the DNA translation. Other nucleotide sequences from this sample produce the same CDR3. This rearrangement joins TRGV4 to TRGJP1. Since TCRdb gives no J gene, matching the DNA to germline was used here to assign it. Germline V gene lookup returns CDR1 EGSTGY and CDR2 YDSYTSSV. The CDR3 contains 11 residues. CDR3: CAAWDGWFKIF. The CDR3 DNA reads TGTGCCGCCTGGGATGGGTGGTTCAAGATATTT.

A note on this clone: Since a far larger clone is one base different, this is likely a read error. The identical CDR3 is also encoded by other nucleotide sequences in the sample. CDR3 protein: CATWDRQAKKLF. The CDR3 coding sequence is TGTGCTACCTGGGACAGGCAGGCGAAGAAACTCTTT. The chain carries TRGV3 and TRGJ1 or TRGJ2. The CDR3 is 12 amino acids. The germline V gene has CDR1 VTNTFY and CDR2 YDVSTARD (reference sequence).

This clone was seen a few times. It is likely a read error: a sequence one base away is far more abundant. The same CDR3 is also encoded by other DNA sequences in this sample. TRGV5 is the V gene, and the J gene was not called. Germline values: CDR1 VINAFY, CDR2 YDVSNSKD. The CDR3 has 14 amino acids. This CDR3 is CATWDYSAYYKKLF. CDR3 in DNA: TGTGCCACCTGGGACTACAGTGCTTATTATAAGAAGCTCTTT.

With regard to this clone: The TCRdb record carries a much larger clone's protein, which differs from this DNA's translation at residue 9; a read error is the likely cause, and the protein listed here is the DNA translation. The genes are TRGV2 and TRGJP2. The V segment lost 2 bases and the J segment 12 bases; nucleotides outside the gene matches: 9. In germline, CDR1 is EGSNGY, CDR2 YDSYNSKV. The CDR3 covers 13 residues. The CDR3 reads CATWDEADRIKTF. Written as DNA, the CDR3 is TGTGCCACCTGGGACGAAGCGGATCGGATCAAGACGTTT.

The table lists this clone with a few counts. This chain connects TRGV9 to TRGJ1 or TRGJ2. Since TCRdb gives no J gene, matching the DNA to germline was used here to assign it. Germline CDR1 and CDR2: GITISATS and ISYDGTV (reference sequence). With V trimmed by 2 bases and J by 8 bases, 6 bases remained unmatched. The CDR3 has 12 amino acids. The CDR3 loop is CALWEGSHKKLF. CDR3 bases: TGTGCCTTGTGGGAGGGGAGCCATAAGAAACTCTTT.

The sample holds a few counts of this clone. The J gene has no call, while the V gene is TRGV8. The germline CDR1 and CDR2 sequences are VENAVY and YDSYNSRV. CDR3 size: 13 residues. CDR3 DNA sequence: TGTGCCACCTGGGGGGCGGGGTACTATAAGGAACTCTTT. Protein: CATWGAGYYKELF.

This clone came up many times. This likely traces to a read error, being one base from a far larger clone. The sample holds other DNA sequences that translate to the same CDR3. The CDR3 nucleotides read TGTGCCCTGTGGGAGGTGCACGGGAAACTCTTT. This gives the protein CALWEVHGKLF. This chain uses TRGV9 with TRGJ1 or TRGJ2. TCRdb does not report a J gene; here it was assigned by matching the DNA to germline references. The CDR3 is made up of 11 amino acids. CDR1 is GITISATS, CDR2 ISYDGTV, per germline (reference sequence).

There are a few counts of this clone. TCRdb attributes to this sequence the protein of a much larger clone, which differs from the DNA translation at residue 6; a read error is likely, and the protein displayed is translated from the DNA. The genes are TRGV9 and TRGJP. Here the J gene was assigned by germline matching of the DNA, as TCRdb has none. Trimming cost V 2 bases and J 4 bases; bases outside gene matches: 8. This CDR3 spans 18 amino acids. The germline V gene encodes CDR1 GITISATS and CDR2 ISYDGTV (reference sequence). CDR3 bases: TGTGCCTTGTGGGAGGAGGAACCTCAAGAGTTGGGCAAAAAAATCAAGGTATTT. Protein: CALWEEEPQELGKKIKVF.

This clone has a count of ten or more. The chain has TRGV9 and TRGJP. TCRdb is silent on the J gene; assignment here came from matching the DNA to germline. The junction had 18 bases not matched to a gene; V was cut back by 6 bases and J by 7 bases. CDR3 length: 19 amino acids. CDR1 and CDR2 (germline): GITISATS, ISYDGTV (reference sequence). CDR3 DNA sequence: TGTGCCTTGTGGAACTCTCCCTCCGGCGGGGAGTTGGGCAAAAAAATCAAGGTATTT. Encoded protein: CALWNSPSGGELGKKIKVF.